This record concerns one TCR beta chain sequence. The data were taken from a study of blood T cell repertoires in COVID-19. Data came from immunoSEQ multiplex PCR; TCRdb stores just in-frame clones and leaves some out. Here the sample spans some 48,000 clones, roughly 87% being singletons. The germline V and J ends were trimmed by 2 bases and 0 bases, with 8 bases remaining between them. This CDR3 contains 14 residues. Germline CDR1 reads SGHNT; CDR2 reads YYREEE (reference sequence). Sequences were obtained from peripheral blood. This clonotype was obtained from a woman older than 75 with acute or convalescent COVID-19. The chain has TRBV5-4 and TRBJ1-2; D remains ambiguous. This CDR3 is CASSFRKANYGYTF. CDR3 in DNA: TGTGCCAGCAGCTTCAGGAAGGCTAACTATGGCTACACCTTC.